The present TCR beta chain was sequenced within a study of cytomegalovirus exposure and HLA in healthy donors. The V end was cut by 0 bases, the J end by 1 base, with 7 bases between. Per the germline V gene, CDR1 is SGDLS and CDR2 is YYNGEE. The CDR3 length is 15 residues. PCR amplification relied on 60 Vbeta primers (plus 13 Jbeta primers). Profiled with immunoSEQ multiplex PCR; TCRdb holds only in-frame clones, not every one. The sample includes around 100,000 clones. The V call is TRBV9, the J call TRBJ1-4; D gene ambiguous. This TCR was sampled from a woman between 25 and 40 years old in good health and CMV-seronegative. The sequencing sample was made of PBMCs. CDR3 in amino acids: CASSVGPGTNEKLFF. CDR3 sequence (DNA): TGTGCCAGCAGCGTAGGTCCAGGAACTAATGAAAAACTGTTTTTT.